This T cell receptor (beta chain) was found in a study of T cell responses to AZD1222 COVID-19 vaccine (dated by TCRdb to the early 2020s). About the study as a whole: TCR sequencing was performed for over 230 trial participants, of whom some 200 were given two doses of AZD1222 and approximately 25 were given two doses of MenACWY control vaccine. Trial participants were enrolled by age into subgroups of 18-55, 56-69 and 70-plus years, and roughly 150, 30 and 60 TCR-sequenced participants, respectively, were included in these subgroups. Overall study outcomes, separate from this receptor: A significant rise in spike-specific TCR breadth and depth was observed after two AZD1222 doses relative to day 0 and relative to MenACWY recipients. Conclusions about previously exposed vaccinees are limited because only a handful of AZD1222 recipients were SARS-CoV-2 seropositive at baseline. No day 14 peak-response samples were available, so repertoires were characterized only after the peak T cell response. The 56-69-year group was small, and its depth increase did not reach significance, likely because of low power. Participants were mostly white British, with more females than males. The authors suggested clonal diversity may have been underestimated. The whole spike protein was spanned by vaccine-associated CD4 TCRs, and dominant responses were seen in regions 160-218 and 743-854. Nearly half of unique spike-specific TCRs reportedly recognized epitopes outside regions mutated in the B.1.351 and B.1.1.7 variants.

This clone has more than one count but fewer than ten. The antigen it binds to is not known. Per-base quality was not reported, and no clone a single base away is much larger than it. This sample's time point label indicates: about 28 days (+/-7) after the second vaccine dose. AZD1222 recipients whose second dose came at about 4 weeks and those whose second dose came at about 12 weeks were combined into one group, since spike-specific TCR depth and breadth did not differ between the two schedules. Vaccinee samples came from UK trials COV001 and COV002, including a single-blind randomized controlled phase 2/3 trial of AZD1222 (ChAdOx1 nCoV-19) in healthy adults. For TCRbeta chain sequencing, PBMC samples were collected from trial participants at day 0 and at day 28 after the second dose. From the germline V gene, CDR1 is SGHRS and CDR2 is YFSETQ. Spanning cysteine to phenylalanine, the CDR3 consists of 12 amino acids. Only the CDR3 part of the read is kept: 36 bases, read in frame from the first base. V loses 1 base of germline sequence and J loses 2 bases, and the interval between the two ends is 0 bases.

The CDR3 regions of human TCRbeta chains were analyzed by immunosequencing. On the authors' methods: TCRs in the repertoires were compared against a reference library of SARS-CoV-2-specific TCRs that had been generated with the MIRA antigen-specificity platform. Breadth meant the fraction of unique TCRs that were SARS-CoV-2-associated, whereas depth meant the fraction of total T cells that were SARS-CoV-2-associated. Each spike-specific TCR was assigned to its reactive spike region and to a CD4 or CD8 class using the MIRA data. Log10-transformed breadth and depth values were compared by one-way ANOVA with Sidak's multiple comparisons tests. The table comes from immuneACCESS by way of TCRdb, which keeps in-frame sequences with V and J called. Part of the clones is missing from these tables; in studies checked, under half for an unresolved V gene and the rest for unknown reasons. The DNA was the basis for D and trimming; V, J and clone size are from that table. The sample profile shows 150,000 to 200,000 clones; more than 85% of them were found once. More than 0.9% of the sample belongs to the ten largest clones.

The material was peripheral blood, obtained 28 days after the second AZD1222 dose. The receptor was isolated from an adult who received the AZD1222 COVID-19 vaccine. The V and J segments used are TRBV5-1 and TRBJ2-2, with the identity of the D gene unclear. The DNA reads TGCGCCAGCAGCTTGAACACCGGGGAGCTGTTTTTT. Translated, it reads CASSLNTGELFF.